The 17 T cell receptor beta chains below all came from one sample that was sequenced in a study of blood T cell repertoires in COVID-19 (dated by TCRdb to about 2020). Library preparation was by the immunoSEQ multiplex PCR assay. Sourced from immuneACCESS, this table was stored by TCRdb with only in-frame sequences that have V and J called. A share of the clones is absent; for the studies checked, an unresolved V gene accounts for under half, and the remainder has no known explanation. This sample lists some 150,000 clones; 84% were detected once. The ten largest make up 35% to 45% of the sample. Source material: peripheral blood. Source of these receptors: a human donor in a cohort sampled during active COVID-19.

The chain recombines TRBV4-2 with TRBJ2-3; 10 bases are a match to TRBD2. With V trimmed by 0 bases and J by 6 bases, 6 bases remained unmatched. This CDR3 is built from 16 residues. In germline, CDR1 is LGHNA, CDR2 YNFKEQ. CDR3 DNA: TGTGCCAGCAGCCAAGATACTAGCGGGATCGTTGATACGCAGTATTTT. Translated: CASSQDTSGIVDTQYF.

This clone was seen once. This chain uses TRBV29-1 with TRBJ2-1, with TRBD2 matching 7 bases. This CDR3 contains 12 residues. CDR1 and CDR2 from the germline V gene are SQVTM and ANQGSEA. With 7 bases clipped from V and 8 bases from J, the junction kept 8 bases outside the gene matches. The CDR3 is CSARRAGYEQFF. The CDR3 DNA follows: TGCAGCGCTCGACGAGCGGGATATGAGCAGTTCTTC.

This clone appeared once. CDR3 sequence: CATRAPTGELFF. The CDR3 bases are TGTGCCACCAGAGCCCCAACCGGGGAGCTGTTTTTT. The chain is built from TRBV24-1 and TRBJ2-2; no firm D call. This CDR3 contains 12 residues. Germline V gives CDR1 KGHDR, CDR2 SFDVKD. V lost 7 bases, J lost 5 bases, and 7 bases lay in between.

Worth noting for this clone: Additional DNA sequences in this sample encode the identical CDR3. The chain recombines TRBV6-2 or TRBV6-3 with TRBJ1-1; D remains unclear. The CDR3 covers 13 residues. Germline values: CDR1 MNHEY, CDR2 SVGEGT. Between the trimmed V and J ends, which lost 2 bases and 1 base, there was a span of 5 bases. CDR3 sequence (DNA): TGTGCCAGCAGTTACCGGGGGAACACTGAAGCTTTCTTT. It yields the protein CASSYRGNTEAFF.

The chain is built from TRBV6-2 or TRBV6-3 and TRBJ1-2; D remains ambiguous. Trimming took 4 bases from V and 6 from J, leaving 9 bases between them. This CDR3 is built from 12 residues. CDR1 is MNHEY, CDR2 SVGEGT, per germline. CDR3 amino acids: CASSFPVNGYTF. The DNA of the CDR3 is TGTGCCAGCAGTTTCCCGGTCAATGGCTACACCTTC.

V and J are TRBV6-4 and TRBJ2-7; 7 nucleotides match TRBD1. The CDR3 runs 14 residues. V lost 5 bases to trimming and J lost 4 bases; unmatched junction nucleotides: 8. In germline, CDR1 is MRHNA, CDR2 SNTAGT. In DNA form, the CDR3 reads TGTGCCAGCAGTCCGGGGAAGGGGGCTTACGAGCAGTACGTC. Translating it yields CASSPGKGAYEQYV.

The chain joins TRBV5-5 to TRBJ1-2, with a tentative D call TRBD1 (6 bases). Trimming removed 4 bases at V and 5 bases at J, with 12 bases between. CDR1 and CDR2 (germline): SGHKS, YYEKEE (reference sequence). The CDR3 runs 13 residues. The DNA of the CDR3 is TGTGCCAGCAGCGGGGGCCCCGGATATGGCTACACCTTC. The encoded protein is CASSGGPGYGYTF.

The chain links TRBV3-1 (or the pseudogene TRBV3-2) to TRBJ1-2; D remains unclear. Germline V gene lookup returns CDR1 LGHDT and CDR2 YNNKEL (reference sequence). The CDR3 has 14 residues. V lost 8 bases, J lost 8 bases, and 21 bases lay in between. The CDR3 spells CASGPATPGAGYTF. The CDR3 DNA reads TGTGCCAGCGGGCCGGCGACGCCCGGCGCAGGCTACACCTTC.

The rearrangement joins TRBV24-1 to TRBJ1-1, with D perhaps TRBD1 (6 bases). The CDR3 length is 14 residues. The V end was cut by 4 bases, the J end by 3 bases, with 11 bases between. Germline values: CDR1 KGHDR, CDR2 SFDVKD. The CDR3 sequence: CATSDTGQYTEAFF. The CDR3 nucleotides are TGTGCCACCAGTGACACTGGACAGTACACTGAAGCTTTCTTT.

V gene TRBV28 combines with J gene TRBJ2-7; no firm D call. The CDR3 is 14 residues long. Trimming stripped 4 bases from V and 6 bases from J, with 16 bases between. The germline V gene has CDR1 MDHEN and CDR2 SYDVKM. The chain's CDR3 is CASSSAPRRGEQYV. For the CDR3, the DNA is TGTGCCAGCAGTTCAGCCCCGCGACGCGGCGAGCAGTACGTC.

This CDR3 is CASRDSGNSPLHF. CDR3 bases: TGTGCCAGCCGGGACAGCGGTAATTCACCCCTCCACTTT. The chain is built from TRBV28 and TRBJ1-6, with 7 nucleotides matching TRBD1. The CDR3 loop spans 13 amino acids. Trimming removed 8 bases from V and 6 bases from J; junction bases left unmatched: 4. Per the germline V gene, CDR1 is MDHEN and CDR2 is SYDVKM.

The chain has TRBV7-6 and TRBJ1-2; 9 bases line up with TRBD1. From germline, CDR1 is SGHVS and CDR2 FNYEAQ. There are 16 residues in the CDR3. V lost 4 bases to trimming and J lost 7 bases; unmatched junction nucleotides: 13. The CDR3, as DNA: TGTGCCAGCAGCTCCCAGGCGGGACAGGGATTCGGTGGCTACACCTTC. Protein sequence: CASSSQAGQGFGGYTF.

This chain links TRBV7-2 with TRBJ1-6, with D unresolved. The CDR3 has 14 amino acids. Germline V CDR1 and CDR2: SGHTA, FQGNSA. V lost 6 bases and J 10 bases, leaving 16 bases between the germline ends. The DNA of the CDR3 is TGTGCCAGCAGTTTGACGGGTGTCGGCTCACCCCTCCACTTT. Amino acids: CASSLTGVGSPLHF.

This chain connects TRBV18 to TRBJ1-2; D gene uncertain. The CDR3 has 15 residues. Trimming took off 3 bases at V and 7 bases at J, with 18 bases between the two ends. From germline, CDR1 is KGHSH and CDR2 LQKENI. The CDR3 DNA reads as TGTGCCAGCTCACCTAACACAATCTCATCGGGTGGCTACACCTTC. Translation: CASSPNTISSGGYTF.

The chain links TRBV7-2 to TRBJ2-2; perhaps TRBD1 as D (6 bases). Deletions cut 3 bases from V and 4 bases from J, with 12 bases between. Per the germline V gene, CDR1 is SGHTA and CDR2 is FQGNSA. The CDR3 spans 15 residues. The CDR3 nucleotides are TGTGCCAGCAGCTTTGGGCAGGGGAGCACCGGGGAGCTGTTTTTT. Translating gives CASSFGQGSTGELFF.

CDR3 sequence reads: CASSPSETQYF. The CDR3 nucleotides read TGTGCCAGCAGTCCGTCCGAGACCCAGTACTTC. This rearrangement joins TRBV2 to TRBJ2-5; D uncertain. The CDR3 is 11 amino acids. Germline-derived CDR1 and CDR2 are SNHLY and FYNNEI. V was pared by 5 bases and J by 5 bases, with 6 bases between.

The chain is built from TRBV2 and TRBJ1-2, with no clear D. The CDR3 is 11 amino acids. CDR1 is SNHLY and CDR2 is FYNNEI in the germline V gene. The V and J ends lost 10 bases and 2 bases respectively, with 8 bases between them. CDR3 coding DNA: TGTGCCATCAGGAGGAACTATGGCTACACCTTC. It encodes CAIRRNYGYTF.